This TCR beta chain was recorded in a study of cytomegalovirus exposure and HLA in healthy donors. The PCR had 60 Vbeta and 13 Jbeta primers. Clones were sequenced by immunoSEQ multiplex PCR, and TCRdb holds only the in-frame ones, with some missing. The table shows 170,000 or so clones, with around four fifths occurring only once. Comments on this clone: As yet, its antigen is unknown.

General study results and limits: What was likely a sequencing artifact was a cluster of highly shared sequence variants. Through in vitro validation, three CMV-associated chains were shown to be specific for CMV antigens.

The CDR3 length is 15 residues. Germline V lookup: CDR1 SGHDT, CDR2 YYEEEE. V dropped 4 bases and J dropped 7; count of bases not matched to a gene: 13. V gene TRBV5-6 combines with J gene TRBJ1-2; TRBD1 matches 7 bases. The specimen sequenced was PBMCs. This TCR was recovered from a woman aged 30 to 39 in good health and CMV-seronegative. CDR3 amino acids: CASSPNPGQTAGYTF. CDR3 coding DNA: TGTGCCAGCAGCCCAAACCCGGGACAGACGGCTGGCTACACCTTC.